The rows below give T cell receptor beta chains drawn from one sample of a study of immune heterogeneity within non-small cell lung tumors. MiXCR, run by TCRdb on the multiplex PCR reads, gives a single entry per CDR3 protein. The repertoire holds fewer than 13,000 distinct CDR3 sequences, roughly 26% seen once, with over 10% in the top ten. Material: lung tumor tissue. These receptor sequences come from a man aged 50 to 59 with non-small cell lung cancer. The CDR3 runs from the conserved cysteine through the conserved F or W. A D gene is named only where the DNA matches it firmly. Some rows have no size entry. The others give once, few or many, or a class for an expanded clone.

CASSPRGSGGSDTQYF,TGCGCCAGCAGCCCCAGGGGCAGCGGGGGCTCAGATACGCAGTATTTT,TRBJ2-3,many,TRBD2,TRBV5-1
CASSPTGGGGTEAFF,TGTGCCAGCTCCCCGACGGGGGGCGGGGGCACTGAAGCTTTCTTT,TRBJ1-1,many,NA,TRBV18
CASRERGYEQFF,TGTGCCAGCAGGGAAAGGGGTTATGAGCAGTTCTTC,TRBJ2-1,many,NA,TRBV2
CASSLGLTYNEQFF,TGTGCCAGCAGTTTAGGACTAACGTACAATGAGCAGTTCTTC,TRBJ2-1,medium-sized,NA,TRBV28
CASRGGETGVTEAFF,TGTGCCAGCAGGGGGGGGGAAACGGGGGTCACTGAAGCTTTCTTT,TRBJ1-1,many,NA,TRBV28
CASRSRDRPYEQYF,TGCGCCAGCAGGTCCCGGGACAGACCCTACGAGCAGTACTTC,TRBJ2-7,NA,TRBD1,TRBV10-2
CASSTRQGSWETQYF,TGTGCCAGCAGTACTCGACAGGGATCTTGGGAGACCCAGTACTTC,TRBJ2-5,many,TRBD1,TRBV27
CASRPEGGLHGHTF,TGTGCCAGCAGACCGGAAGGGGGCCTCCATGGCCACACCTTC,TRBJ1-2,NA,TRBD1,TRBV2
CASSASTYTDTQYF,TGTGCCAGCAGTGCCAGCACTTACACAGATACGCAGTATTTT,TRBJ2-3,few,NA,TRBV25-1
CASSEASGGQETQYF,TGTGCCAGCAGTGAAGCTAGCGGGGGCCAAGAGACCCAGTACTTC,TRBJ2-5,many,TRBD2,TRBV6-1
CASSQVSGSRGEQFF,TGCGCCAGCAGCCAAGTATCCGGGAGCCGTGGGGAGCAGTTCTTC,TRBJ2-1,many,NA,TRBV4-1
CASTKGTGSTNEKLFF,TGTGCCAGCACAAAAGGGACAGGCTCAACTAATGAAAAACTGTTTTTT,TRBJ1-4,few,TRBD1,TRBV2
CASGPLSDTQYF,TGTGCCAGCGGACCTTTGTCTGATACGCAGTATTTT,TRBJ2-3,few,NA,TRBV6-1
CSIRDNEKLFF,TGCAGCATACGGGATAATGAAAAACTGTTTTTT,TRBJ1-4,NA,NA,TRBV29-1
CSVVAGWADTQYF,TGCAGCGTTGTGGCGGGGTGGGCAGATACGCAGTATTTT,TRBJ2-3,many,NA,TRBV29-1
CSVGREGTEAFF,TGCAGCGTGGGCAGGGAGGGCACTGAAGCTTTCTTT,TRBJ1-1,NA,NA,TRBV29-1
CASSLSGTPGQTNTGELFF,TGTGCCAGCAGCTTATCCGGCACCCCGGGGCAGACGAACACCGGGGAGCTGTTTTTT,TRBJ2-2,medium-sized,NA,TRBV7-8
CASSSSGPRGETQYF,TGTGCCAGCAGTTCCAGCGGGCCAAGGGGGGAGACCCAGTACTTC,TRBJ2-5,NA,NA,TRBV6-5
CASSLTGYETQYF,TGTGCCAGCAGCTTAACAGGTTATGAGACCCAGTACTTC,TRBJ2-5,NA,NA,TRBV7-9
CASSQVRRANEKLFF,TGTGCCAGCAGCCAAGTGCGCAGGGCTAATGAAAAACTGTTTTTT,TRBJ1-4,medium-sized,NA,TRBV3-1
CAWSVQGGTDTQYF,TGTGCCTGGAGTGTACAAGGCGGGACAGATACGCAGTATTTT,TRBJ2-3,NA,NA,TRBV30
CATTLTANTEAFF,TGTGCCACGACCCTGACAGCGAACACTGAAGCTTTCTTT,TRBJ1-1,NA,NA,TRBV12-3/TRBV12-4
CASSEVGETGELFF,TGTGCCAGCAGTGAAGTTGGGGAGACCGGGGAGCTGTTTTTT,TRBJ2-2,medium-sized,NA,TRBV6-1
CASSPFGDSGNTIYF,TGTGCCAGCAGCCCCTTCGGGGATTCGGGAAACACCATATATTTT,TRBJ1-3,NA,NA,TRBV7-9
CASSLFVTGQNSYNEQFF,TGTGCCAGCAGTTTATTTGTCACGGGACAAAACTCCTACAATGAGCAGTTCTTC,TRBJ2-1,medium-sized,NA,TRBV27
CASSEGQGVDTQYF,TGTGCCAGCAGTGAGGGACAGGGGGTGGATACGCAGTATTTT,TRBJ2-3,NA,TRBD1,TRBV6-1
CVRTRTGEFTDTQYF,TGTGTCAGGACTAGAACAGGGGAATTCACAGATACGCAGTATTTT,TRBJ2-3,few,NA,TRBV12-3/TRBV12-4